This T cell receptor (beta chain) originates from a study of CD8 T cells in ankylosing spondylitis. Study findings and constraints: Typical of ankylosing spondylitis blood, it appeared, was a TCR beta motif of roughly eight highly homologous variants. Disease-linked clones had a CD8+ phenotype and relatively low frequency in peripheral blood. Matched ankylosing spondylitis synovial fluid reportedly contained a significantly enriched population of disease-linked clones.

With molecular barcodes, quantitative 5'-RACE was used to make the TCR beta libraries. A single record per CDR3 protein comes from TCRdb applying MiXCR to the 5' RACE reads. This table has roughly 700,000 distinct CDR3 sequences, under 20% appearing once. Trimming left V 3 bases short and J 5 bases short, with 14 bases between. Germline V gives CDR1 LGHDT, CDR2 YNNKEL (reference sequence). The CDR3 covers 15 residues. This clonotype was detected only a few times. Its antigen is currently unknown. The chain uses TRBV3-1 and TRBJ2-1; D gene ambiguous. The sequence was obtained from a male donor with ankylosing spondylitis. The sample consisted of blood, either unsorted or a sorted T cell fraction (not recorded which). The CDR3 protein is CASSQALGRDNEQFF. For the CDR3, the DNA is TGTGCCAGCAGCCAGGCTCTCGGCAGAGACAATGAGCAGTTCTTC.